The entry that follows covers one T cell receptor beta chain sequence. No antigen is known for it. TCRdb analysed the 5' RACE reads with MiXCR anew, one entry per CDR3 protein. The data contain around 480,000 distinct CDR3 sequences, 15% to 20% of them seen just once; the ten biggest clones take up just over 1%. This sample is part of a study of CD8 T cells in ankylosing spondylitis. Study findings and constraints: What seemed typical of ankylosing spondylitis blood was a TCR beta motif built from roughly eight highly homologous variants.

This CDR3 has 15 residues. Germline trimming cut 4 bases from V and 5 bases from J; bases unmatched to any gene: 8. The germline V gene encodes CDR1 MDHEN and CDR2 SYDVKM. This receptor was identified in a male donor with ankylosing spondylitis. The chain joins TRBV28 to TRBJ2-1; TRBD1 agrees at 7 bases. Material: blood, either unsorted or a sorted T cell fraction (not recorded which). CDR3 bases: TGTGCCAGCAGTTCTCCTTCGACAGGGCACAATGAGCAGTTCTTC. Translating gives CASSSPSTGHNEQFF.